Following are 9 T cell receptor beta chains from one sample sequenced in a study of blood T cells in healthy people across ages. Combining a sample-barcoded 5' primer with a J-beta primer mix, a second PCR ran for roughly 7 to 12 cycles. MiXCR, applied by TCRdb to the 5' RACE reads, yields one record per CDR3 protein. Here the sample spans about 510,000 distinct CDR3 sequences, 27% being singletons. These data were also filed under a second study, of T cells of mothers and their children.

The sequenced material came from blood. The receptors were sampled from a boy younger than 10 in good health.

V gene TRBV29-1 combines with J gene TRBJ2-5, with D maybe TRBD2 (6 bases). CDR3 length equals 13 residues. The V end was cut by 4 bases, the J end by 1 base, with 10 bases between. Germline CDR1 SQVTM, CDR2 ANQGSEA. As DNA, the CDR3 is TGCAGCGTTGGGGTGGGGGGCCAAGAGACCCAGTACTTC. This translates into CSVGVGGQETQYF. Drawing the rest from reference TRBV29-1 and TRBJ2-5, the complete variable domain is SAVISQKPSRDICQRGTSLTIQCQVDSQVTMMFWYRQQPGQSLTLIATANQGSEATYESGFVIDKFPISRPNLTFSTLTVSNMSPEDSSIYLCSVGVGGQETQYFGPGTRLLVL.

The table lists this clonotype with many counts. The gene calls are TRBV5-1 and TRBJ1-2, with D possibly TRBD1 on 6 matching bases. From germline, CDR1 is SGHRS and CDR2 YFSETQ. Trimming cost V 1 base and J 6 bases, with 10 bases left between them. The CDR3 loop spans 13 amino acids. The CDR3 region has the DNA TGCGCCAGCAGCTTGATGGAGGGGGATGGCTACACCTTC. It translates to CASSLMEGDGYTF.

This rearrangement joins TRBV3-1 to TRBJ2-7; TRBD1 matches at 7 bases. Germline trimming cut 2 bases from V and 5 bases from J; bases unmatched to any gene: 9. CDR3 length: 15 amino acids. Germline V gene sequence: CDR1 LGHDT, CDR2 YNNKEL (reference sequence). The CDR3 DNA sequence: TGTGCCAGCAGCCAACCTATGACAGGGCGGGACGAGCAGTACTTC. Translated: CASSQPMTGRDEQYF.

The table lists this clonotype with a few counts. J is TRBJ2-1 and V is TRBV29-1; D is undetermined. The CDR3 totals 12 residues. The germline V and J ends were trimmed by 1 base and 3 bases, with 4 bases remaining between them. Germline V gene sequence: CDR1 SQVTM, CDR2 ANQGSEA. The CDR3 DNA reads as TGCAGCGTTGAAGGCCTCTACAATGAGCAGTTCTTC. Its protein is CSVEGLYNEQFF.

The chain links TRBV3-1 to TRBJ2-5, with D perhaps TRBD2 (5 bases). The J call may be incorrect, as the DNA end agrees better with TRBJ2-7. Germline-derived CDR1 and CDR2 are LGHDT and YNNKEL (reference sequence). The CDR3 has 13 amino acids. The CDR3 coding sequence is TGTGCCAGCAGCCACGAGGGTTACTACGAGCAGTACTTC. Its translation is CASSHEGYYEQYF.

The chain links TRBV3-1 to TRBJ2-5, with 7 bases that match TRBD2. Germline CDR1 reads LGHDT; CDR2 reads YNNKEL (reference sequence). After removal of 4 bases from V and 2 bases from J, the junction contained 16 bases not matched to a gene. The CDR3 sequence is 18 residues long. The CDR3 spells CASSLSGLPYYKQETQYF. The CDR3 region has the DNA TGTGCCAGCAGCCTTTCGGGACTACCATACTACAAACAAGAGACCCAGTACTTC.

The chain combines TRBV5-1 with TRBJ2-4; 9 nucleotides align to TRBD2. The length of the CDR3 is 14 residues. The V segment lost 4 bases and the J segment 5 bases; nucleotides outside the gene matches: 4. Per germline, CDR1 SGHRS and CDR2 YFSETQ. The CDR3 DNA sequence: TGCGCCAGCAGCCCCCGGACTAGCGAAAACATTCAGTACTTC. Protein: CASSPRTSENIQYF.

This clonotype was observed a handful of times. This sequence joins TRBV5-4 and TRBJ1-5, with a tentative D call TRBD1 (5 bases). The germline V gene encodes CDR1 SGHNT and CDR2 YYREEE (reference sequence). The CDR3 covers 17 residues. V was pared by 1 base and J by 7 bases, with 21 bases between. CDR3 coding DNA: TGTGCCAGCAGCTTGAGGTCCCGTCCCCAGGGATTCCAGCCCCAGCATTTT. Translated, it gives CASSLRSRPQGFQPQHF.

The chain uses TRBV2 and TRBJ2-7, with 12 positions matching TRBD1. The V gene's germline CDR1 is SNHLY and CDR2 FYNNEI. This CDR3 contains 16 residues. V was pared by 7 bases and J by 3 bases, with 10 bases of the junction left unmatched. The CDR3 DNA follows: TGTGCCAGCATCCTAGCGGGACAGGGGGCGTACTACGAGCAGTACTTC. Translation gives CASILAGQGAYYEQYF.